Below are 20 T cell receptor beta chains sequenced from a single sample in a study of T cell changes during pregnancy in multiple sclerosis. Here immunoSEQ multiplex PCR was the method, and the copy in TCRdb shows in-frame clones only, minus some. The table lists 49,000 or so clones, around 94% of them singletons. The specimen comprised CD4+ T cells from peripheral blood mononuclear cells, sampled in the second trimester of pregnancy. The receptor set was obtained from a female donor in good health, enrolled as a control in a pregnancy study.

This chain joins TRBV4-2 and TRBJ1-3; no clear D. The V and J ends lost 0 bases and 0 bases respectively, with 9 bases between them. Germline values: CDR1 LGHNA, CDR2 YNFKEQ. The CDR3 is 16 residues long. CDR3 nucleotides: TGTGCCAGCAGCCAAGAGCGGAGAAACTCTGGAAACACCATATATTTT. Amino acid sequence: CASSQERRNSGNTIYF.

Note on this clone: Other nucleotide sequences in the sample specify the same CDR3. The chain recombines TRBV18 with TRBJ1-1; 7 bases agree with TRBD1. There are 13 residues in the CDR3. Looked up from germline, CDR1 is KGHSH and CDR2 is LQKENI. With 6 bases clipped from V and 1 base from J, the junction kept 2 bases outside the gene matches. The CDR3 nucleotides read TGTGCCAGCTCCCGGGACAGGAACACTGAAGCTTTCTTT. Encoded protein: CASSRDRNTEAFF.

The chain links TRBV2 to TRBJ1-1; no firm D call. Per the germline V gene, CDR1 is SNHLY and CDR2 is FYNNEI. This CDR3 region has 13 residues. V dropped 3 bases and J dropped 3 bases, with 8 bases sitting between them. The CDR3 loop is CASSDAEDTEAFF. The CDR3 DNA reads as TGTGCCAGCAGTGACGCGGAGGACACTGAAGCTTTCTTT.

The V gene is TRBV7-9, the J gene TRBJ2-2; maybe TRBD1 (6 bases). There are 15 residues in the CDR3. Trimming removed 2 bases at V and 3 bases at J, with 10 bases between. Germline V gene lookup returns CDR1 SEHNR and CDR2 FQNEAQ (reference sequence). The CDR3: CASSLRDKDTGELFF. The CDR3 DNA sequence: TGTGCCAGCAGCTTACGGGACAAAGACACCGGGGAGCTGTTTTTT.

The chain employs TRBV5-1 and TRBJ2-7, with TRBD1 matching 8 bases. Germline V gives CDR1 SGHRS, CDR2 YFSETQ. The J segment lost 1 base and the V segment lost 4 bases, leaving 7 bases of the junction unmatched. The length of the CDR3 is 15 residues. CDR3 amino acids: CASSREGDRSYEQYF. The CDR3 nucleotides read TGCGCCAGCAGCCGCGAGGGGGACAGGTCCTACGAGCAGTACTTC.

J is TRBJ1-3 and V is TRBV25-1, with TRBD1 matching 8 bases. The CDR3 length is 16 residues. J lost 1 base, V lost 1 base, and 3 bases had no gene match. Germline CDR1 reads MGHDK; CDR2 reads SYGVNS. CDR3 DNA sequence: TGTGCCAGCAGTGAATCAGACAGGGGATCTGGAAACACCATATATTTT. Amino acid sequence: CASSESDRGSGNTIYF.

This chain joins TRBV27 and TRBJ2-3, with a weak D call TRBD2 (6 bases). The V end lost 8 bases, the J end lost 2 bases, and 26 bases lay between the germline ends. This CDR3 has 18 amino acids. Germline lookup yields CDR1 MNHEY and CDR2 SMNVEV (reference sequence). CDR3 DNA: TGTGCCAGCTCAAATTGGGGACTCTTCGACAAACCCACAGATACGCAGTATTTT. Translated, it gives CASSNWGLFDKPTDTQYF.

The chain recombines TRBV19 with TRBJ1-5; a possible D gene is TRBD1 (5 bases). V lost 7 bases to trimming and J lost 6 bases, with 16 bases between them. This CDR3 is built from 14 residues. CDR1 is LNHDA, CDR2 SQIVND, per germline (reference sequence). CDR3 nucleotide sequence: TGTGCCAGTACCCCATGGGGGGGAGGTCAGCCCCAGCATTTT. This encodes CASTPWGGGQPQHF. Using reference TRBV19 and TRBJ1-5 for the parts outside the CDR3, the full variable domain is DGGITQSPKYLFRKEGQNVTLSCEQNLNHDAMYWYRQDPGQGLRLIYYSQIVNDFQKGDIAEGYSVSREKKESFPLTVTSAQKNPTAFYLCASTPWGGGQPQHFGDGTRLSIL.

This clone was seen only once. The chain recombines TRBV30 with TRBJ1-5; 9 bases align to TRBD1. Germline CDR1 and CDR2: GTSNPN and SVGIG (reference sequence). With 2 bases clipped from V and 1 base from J, the junction kept 3 bases outside the gene matches. The CDR3 contains 15 residues. The CDR3 protein is CAWSRGQGSNQPQHF. In DNA, the CDR3 is TGTGCCTGGAGTCGCGGACAGGGGAGCAATCAGCCCCAGCATTTT.

The genes are TRBV11-3 and TRBJ1-2; 8 nucleotides align to TRBD1. Trimming at V came to 3 bases and at J to 8 bases, leaving 5 bases not matched to a gene. CDR1 and CDR2 from the germline V gene are SGHNT and YENEEA. The CDR3 has 13 amino acids. The CDR3 DNA reads TGTGCCAGCAGCTTGACAGGGGTGCGGGGCTACACCTTC. It specifies CASSLTGVRGYTF.

This chain links TRBV19 with TRBJ1-2, with D tentatively TRBD1 (5 bases). This CDR3 contains 12 residues. Germline CDR1 reads LNHDA; CDR2 reads SQIVND (reference sequence). With 5 bases removed from V and 4 bases from J, the gap between germline ends came to 8 bases. As DNA, the CDR3 is TGTGCCAGTAGTCCCGGGGGCTATGGCTACACCTTC. This encodes CASSPGGYGYTF.

V gene TRBV4-2 combines with J gene TRBJ2-3; 7 bases align to TRBD2. CDR1 and CDR2 from the germline V gene are LGHNA and YNFKEQ. The CDR3 extends over 18 amino acids. With V trimmed by 4 bases and J by 2 bases, 15 bases remained unmatched. As DNA, the CDR3 is TGTGCCAGCAGCCCAGCTATAGCGGGTCGTACTCTCACAGATACGCAGTATTTT. Its protein is CASSPAIAGRTLTDTQYF.

The rearrangement uses TRBV5-1 and TRBJ1-2, with D unresolved. The V gene lost 4 bases and the J gene lost 0 bases, with 22 bases spanning the gap. This CDR3 has 18 residues. In germline, CDR1 is SGHRS, CDR2 YFSETQ. The CDR3 is CASSQTPLRLRSNYGYTF. In DNA form, the CDR3 reads TGCGCCAGCAGCCAGACCCCTTTGAGACTCCGATCTAACTATGGCTACACCTTC.

This clone was seen only a few times. The genes are TRBV15 and TRBJ1-2, with D uncertain. The germline V gene has CDR1 LNHNV and CDR2 YYDKDF (reference sequence). V was clipped by 3 bases and J by 1 base, with 6 bases between them. The CDR3 is 13 residues long. The CDR3 protein is CATSRADNYGYTF. CDR3 sequence (DNA): TGTGCCACCAGCAGGGCGGATAACTATGGCTACACCTTC.

The rearrangement uses TRBV18 and TRBJ2-1; 7 nucleotides agree with TRBD2. V trimming: 1 base; J trimming: 2 bases; junction bases outside the gene matches: 5. This CDR3 is built from 16 residues. The germline gives CDR1 KGHSH, CDR2 LQKENI. CDR3 protein: CASSPLTGGAYNEQFF. DNA of the CDR3: TGTGCCAGCTCACCACTGACGGGGGGAGCCTACAATGAGCAGTTCTTC.

The chain couples TRBV11-1 to TRBJ1-1; D is unresolved. CDR1 and CDR2 (germline): SGHAT, FQDESV (reference sequence). This CDR3 region has 14 residues. V lost 1 base to trimming and J lost 5 bases, with 11 bases between them. CDR3 protein: CASSLGIRGTEAFF. In DNA, the CDR3 is TGTGCCAGCAGCTTAGGAATACGAGGGACTGAAGCTTTCTTT. Filled out from reference TRBV11-1 and TRBJ1-1, the complete variable domain reads EAEVAQSPRYKITEKSQAVAFWCDPISGHATLYWYRQILGQGPELLVQFQDESVVDDSQLPKDRFSAERLKGVDSTLKIQPAELGDSAMYLCASSLGIRGTEAFFGQGTRLTVV.

The chain carries TRBV5-5 and TRBJ1-2, with D uncertain. The CDR3 totals 13 residues. CDR1 and CDR2 (germline): SGHKS, YYEKEE (reference sequence). Trimming pared 3 bases from V and 1 base from J, leaving 7 bases between. The CDR3 coding sequence is TGTGCCAGCAGCTGGGAGCGTAACTATGGCTACACCTTC. Encoded protein: CASSWERNYGYTF.

The chain has TRBV14 and TRBJ2-1; tentative D call: TRBD1 (6 bases). Germline V CDR1 and CDR2: SGHDN, FVKESK. Trimming left V 4 bases short and J 8 bases short, with 15 bases between. This CDR3 comprises 14 residues. The CDR3 reads CASSLRQVGDEQFF. The CDR3 DNA sequence: TGTGCCAGCAGCCTGAGACAGGTGGGGGATGAGCAGTTCTTC.

The chain carries TRBV2 and TRBJ1-4; TRBD1 matches 7 bases. The germline V gene has CDR1 SNHLY and CDR2 FYNNEI. The trim removed 4 bases at V and 7 bases at J, leaving 9 bases unmatched. This CDR3 has 15 amino acids. CDR3 sequence: CASSAPTGAREKLFF. In nucleotides, the CDR3 is TGTGCCAGCAGTGCGCCTACAGGGGCGCGTGAAAAACTGTTTTTT.

This clone appeared a single time. The rearrangement uses TRBV18 and TRBJ2-7; 10 nucleotides match TRBD1. CDR1 and CDR2 from the germline V gene are KGHSH and LQKENI. CDR3 length: 16 residues. With V trimmed by 1 base and J by 1 base, 4 bases remained unmatched. CDR3 DNA: TGTGCCAGCTCACCACTCCGGACAGGGGGTTCCTACGAGCAGTACTTC. It yields the protein CASSPLRTGGSYEQYF.